What follows describes a single T cell receptor (beta chain). Antigen specificity is unknown. This sample stems from a study of T cells in Graves' hyperthyroidism and ophthalmopathy. Germline V gene data show CDR1 as SQVTM and CDR2 as ANQGSEA. Trimming cost V 3 bases and J 4 bases, with 9 bases left between them. This CDR3 has 12 residues. Amplification of TCR beta CDR3 regions was performed using RNA transcripts as template. Using the HTBI primer set, a first-round RT-PCR was run on the TCR CDR3. TCRdb used MiXCR to reprocess the multiplex PCR reads, holding one entry per CDR3 protein. This sample has almost 600,000 distinct CDR3 sequences; around 46% occur once, and the top ten carry approximately 8.4%. Study-wide points: Ophthalmopathy and stable hyperthyroidism were told apart by a 13 V-J model.

The source is a woman under 30 with Graves' hyperthyroidism. V gene TRBV29-1 combines with J gene TRBJ1-2, with D hard to call. The sequenced sample was peripheral blood or thyroid tissue (not recorded which). CDR3: CSVDDNIYGYTF. As DNA, the CDR3 is TGCAGCGTTGATGACAATATCTATGGCTACACCTTC.